The rows below give T cell receptor beta chains drawn from one sample of a study of beta chain features in type 1 diabetes. Repertoires were generated with immunoSEQ multiplex PCR, while TCRdb's copy carries only in-frame clones and drops some. This table holds 85,000 to 110,000 clones, 25% to 35% found once. The sample was central memory CD4+ T cells from blood. The receptors were gathered from a woman between 18 and 29 years old with type 1 diabetes. Both conserved end residues are trimmed from each CDR3.

j_gene: TRBJ2-3
v_gene: TRBV14
CDR3aa: ASSQHGLLPDTQY

j_gene: TRBJ2-3
v_gene: TRBV28
CDR3aa: ASSLPSGGTSTDTQY

j_gene: TRBJ1-5
v_gene: TRBV2
CDR3aa: ASSYQGQINQPQH

j_gene: TRBJ2-1
v_gene: TRBV7-2
CDR3aa: ASSAGLARNEQF

j_gene: TRBJ1-5
v_gene: TRBV15
CDR3aa: ATSTSRKRQGLQPQH

j_gene: TRBJ1-2
v_gene: TRBV27
CDR3aa: ASSLMAGSNYGYT

j_gene: TRBJ1-1
v_gene: TRBV10-3
CDR3aa: AIRFGQGLNTEAF

j_gene: TRBJ1-1
v_gene: TRBV18
CDR3aa: ASSPGANTEAF

j_gene: TRBJ2-3
v_gene: TRBV5-4
CDR3aa: ASTRQGSTDTQY

j_gene: TRBJ1-2
v_gene: TRBV27
CDR3aa: ASSLWGQAYGYT

j_gene: TRBJ1-1
v_gene: TRBV29-1
CDR3aa: SVEAGARNTEAF

j_gene: TRBJ1-2
v_gene: TRBV21-1
CDR3aa: ASSSRDRPRDYGYT

j_gene: TRBJ1-2
v_gene: TRBV30
CDR3aa: ARAVAGGDYGYT

j_gene: TRBJ2-3
v_gene: TRBV10-3
CDR3aa: AISELAGGRDTQY

j_gene: TRBJ2-5
v_gene: TRBV5-1
CDR3aa: ASSPGTSGQETQY

j_gene: TRBJ2-3
v_gene: TRBV25-1
CDR3aa: ASSGIGLAEDTQY

j_gene: TRBJ2-5
v_gene: TRBV30
CDR3aa: ALGDTGGSQY

j_gene: TRBJ2-5
v_gene: TRBV5-1
CDR3aa: ASSSTFGETQY

j_gene: TRBJ1-2
v_gene: TRBV28
CDR3aa: ASTARGRRYGYT

j_gene: TRBJ2-3
v_gene: TRBV28
CDR3aa: ASLSSSTDTQY

j_gene: TRBJ2-3
v_gene: TRBV9
CDR3aa: ASSVDTTRDTQY

j_gene: TRBJ2-7
v_gene: TRBV5-1
CDR3aa: ASSRGQGDEQY

j_gene: TRBJ2-1
v_gene: TRBV5-4
CDR3aa: ASSLRTSALLVDEQF

j_gene: TRBJ2-5
v_gene: TRBV10-3
CDR3aa: AIFGGRAGETQY

j_gene: TRBJ2-3
v_gene: TRBV28
CDR3aa: ASSRSVMTSGRTDTQY

j_gene: TRBJ2-5
v_gene: TRBV30
CDR3aa: AWRRTGEQY

j_gene: TRBJ1-5
v_gene: TRBV5-1
CDR3aa: ASSLVGGDQPQH

j_gene: TRBJ2-5
v_gene: TRBV5-1
CDR3aa: ASSVTLAGGETQY

j_gene: TRBJ1-3
v_gene: TRBV2
CDR3aa: ASSATGGFGNTIY

j_gene: TRBJ2-5
v_gene: TRBV11-2
CDR3aa: ASSLAGGGRETQY

j_gene: TRBJ1-1
v_gene: TRBV30
CDR3aa: AWSPGTGRGDTEAF

j_gene: TRBJ1-1
v_gene: TRBV30
CDR3aa: AWSVLPAITSNTEAF

j_gene: TRBJ2-1
v_gene: TRBV19
CDR3aa: ASGDRGPGYNEQF

j_gene: TRBJ1-2
v_gene: TRBV19
CDR3aa: ASSTQVQTASYGYT

j_gene: TRBJ1-6
v_gene: TRBV9
CDR3aa: ASSVTPASSPLH

j_gene: TRBJ1-1
v_gene: TRBV2
CDR3aa: ASSLRRGRTNTEAF

j_gene: TRBJ1-2
v_gene: TRBV7-9
CDR3aa: ASSLAQGVPGYT

j_gene: TRBJ1-5
v_gene: TRBV4-1
CDR3aa: ASSHPGQTYQPQH

j_gene: TRBJ2-1
v_gene: TRBV10-3
CDR3aa: AIKGTSGNNEQF

j_gene: TRBJ1-5
v_gene: TRBV6-5
CDR3aa: ASRGRQGQPQH